This TCR beta chain was obtained from a study of Graves' ophthalmopathy and Graves' hyperthyroidism. As for the study in general: In this cohort's terms, stable hyperthyroidism meant no ophthalmopathy by 18 months of follow-up.

Findings and caveats of the study: Discriminating ophthalmopathy from stable hyperthyroidism, a 13-signature model attained a sensitivity of about 89% and a specificity of approximately 81%.

The junction had 8 bases not matched to a gene; V was cut back by 4 bases and J by 3 bases. Per germline, CDR1 SGHDT and CDR2 YYEEEE. The CDR3 consists of 15 residues. Aged 18 to 65, the patients with hyperthyroidism had under 2 months' duration and were newly diagnosed. About this clonotype: Its antigen is as yet unknown.

Using RNA transcripts, the TCR beta CDR3 regions were amplified. After a first-round RT-PCR with HTBI primers, a second-round multiplex PCR was run. TCRdb analysed the multiplex PCR reads with MiXCR anew, one entry per CDR3 protein. The sample lists about 1.2 million distinct CDR3 sequences, roughly 35% occurring once. The rearrangement links TRBV5-6 to TRBJ2-7; 9 bases are shared with TRBD1. This clonotype was sampled from an adult man with Graves' hyperthyroidism. The material sequenced was peripheral blood or thyroid tissue (not recorded which). CDR3 nucleotides: TGTGCCAGCAGCCCCGACAGGGGGGTCAGCTACGAGCAGTACTTC. Translating it yields CASSPDRGVSYEQYF.